Following are 4 T cell receptor beta chains from one sample sequenced in a study of cytomegalovirus exposure and HLA in healthy donors. The PCR had 60 Vbeta and 13 Jbeta primers. TCRdb's copy holds only in-frame clones and misses some; the assay was immunoSEQ multiplex PCR. The profile shows fewer than 250,000 clones, approximately 80% of them singletons. The sample comprised PBMCs. These receptors were taken from a man aged 35 to 55 in good health and CMV-seropositive.

The chain recombines TRBV9 with TRBJ2-5; 8 bases are shared with TRBD2. Germline V lookup: CDR1 SGDLS, CDR2 YYNGEE. The CDR3 runs to 16 residues. Losses at the gene ends were 0 bases for V and 3 bases for J; bases not matched to a gene: 7. CDR3 DNA: TGTGCCAGCAGCGTAGGAGGTAGCGGGACTGAAGAGACCCAGTACTTC. Amino acids: CASSVGGSGTEETQYF.

The rearrangement joins TRBV15 to TRBJ1-1; TRBD1 is a possible D gene (5 bases). The length of the CDR3 is 14 residues. Germline V CDR1 and CDR2: LNHNV, YYDKDF (reference sequence). The V end was cut by 1 base, the J end by 3 bases, with 9 bases between. The CDR3 nucleotides read TGTGCCACCAGCAGAGCAGGGAGGCACACTGAAGCTTTCTTT. The encoded protein is CATSRAGRHTEAFF.

The rearrangement joins TRBV5-4 to TRBJ2-3, with D possibly being TRBD2 (6 bases). Germline V CDR1 and CDR2: SGHNT, YYREEE (reference sequence). V lost 1 base and J 5 bases, leaving 14 bases between the germline ends. The CDR3 contains 15 residues. CDR3 loop: CASSLYARREDTQYF. DNA for the CDR3: TGTGCCAGCAGCTTGTATGCGAGGCGGGAAGATACGCAGTATTTT.

The chain joins TRBV10-3 to TRBJ2-7, with 9 nucleotides matching TRBD2. Germline CDR1 is ENHRY and CDR2 is SYGVKD. This CDR3 is built from 14 residues. Unmatched junction bases numbered 4, after V lost 4 bases and J lost 3 bases. This CDR3 reads CAISGVAGDYEQYF. In DNA form, the CDR3 reads TGTGCCATCAGTGGGGTAGCGGGGGACTACGAGCAGTACTTC.